One and the same sample provided the 15 T cell receptor beta chains below, sequenced in a study of beta chain features in type 1 diabetes. Study-wide results and limits: Moderately but significantly shorter TCRB CDR3s were found in Type 1 diabetes patients in all four CD4+ subsets.

The study reverse transcribed the entire isolated RNA, so it sequenced expressed TCRB transcripts. Sequencing was performed with immunoSEQ multiplex PCR; in TCRdb, only in-frame clones are kept and a portion is missing. The data contain roughly 730,000 clones, under 15% of them singletons. Their antigen targets remain unknown. What was sequenced was naive CD4+ T cells from blood. These receptors all come from a man aged 18 to 29 with type 1 diabetes.

The chain recombines TRBV5-1 with TRBJ2-7, with 12 nucleotides matching TRBD1. CDR1 SGHRS and CDR2 YFSETQ come from the germline V gene. The CDR3 runs to 14 residues. V gave up 4 bases and J gave up 5 bases; unmatched junction bases: 4. The CDR3, as DNA: TGCGCCAGCAGCCAGGGACAGGGGGCGGACGAGCAGTACTTC. It is translated as CASSQGQGADEQYF.

This clone turned up a few times. The chain uses TRBV30 and TRBJ2-5, with 15 positions matching TRBD2. Germline values: CDR1 GTSNPN, CDR2 SVGIG (reference sequence). This CDR3 contains 16 residues. With 1 base clipped from V and 7 bases from J, the junction kept 7 bases outside the gene matches. The CDR3 is CAWSGTSGGAIGTQYF. DNA of the CDR3: TGTGCCTGGAGTGGGACTAGCGGGGGGGCTATAGGGACCCAGTACTTC.

This clone was counted only a few times. This chain connects TRBV4-1 to TRBJ1-2; D gene uncertain. CDR1 and CDR2 (germline): MGHRA, YSYEKL. V lost 0 bases and J 4 bases, leaving 12 bases between the germline ends. This CDR3 comprises 15 residues. The CDR3 loop is CASSQDQSTPYGYTF. The CDR3 DNA follows: TGCGCCAGCAGCCAAGATCAATCGACACCCTATGGCTACACCTTC.

The chain is built from TRBV5-1 and TRBJ1-2; TRBD1 matches 7 bases. CDR3 length equals 14 residues. V shed 5 bases, J shed 3 bases, and the junction held 7 bases outside the gene matches. Looked up from germline, CDR1 is SGHRS and CDR2 is YFSETQ. CDR3 protein: CASRRGGTDYGYTF. Written as DNA, the CDR3 is TGCGCCAGCAGGAGAGGTGGGACAGACTATGGCTACACCTTC.

The chain recombines TRBV2 with TRBJ2-4; D gene ambiguous. The CDR3 sequence is 14 residues long. V was cut by 2 bases and J by 8 bases, with 13 bases left in between. Looked up from germline, CDR1 is SNHLY and CDR2 is FYNNEI. The CDR3 DNA sequence: TGTGCCAGCAGTGAACGCAGCACCCGAGACATTCAGTACTTC. Translated: CASSERSTRDIQYF.

This clone was picked up a small number of times. The chain has TRBV7-6 and TRBJ2-4; 7 bases align to TRBD2. Germline assignment: CDR1 SGHVS and CDR2 FNYEAQ. Trimming cost V 4 bases and J 6 bases; bases outside gene matches: 0. CDR3 length equals 12 residues. In DNA, the CDR3 is TGTGCCAGCAGCTCTAGCGGAAACATTCAGTACTTC. Translation: CASSSSGNIQYF.

This sequence joins TRBV7-9 and TRBJ2-7; the D gene is possibly TRBD1 (6 bases). CDR1 SEHNR and CDR2 FQNEAQ come from the germline V gene (reference sequence). V lost 5 bases and J 11 bases, leaving 16 bases between the germline ends. There are 12 residues in the CDR3. In DNA, the CDR3 is TGTGCCAGCAGCATGCCACAGGGTACGGAGTACTTC. This translates into CASSMPQGTEYF. The full variable domain, rest sourced from reference TRBV7-9 and TRBJ2-7, is DTGVSQNPRHKITKRGQNVTFRCDPISEHNRLYWYRQTLGQGPEFLTYFQNEAQLEKSRLLSDRFSAERPKGSFSTLEIQRTEQGDSAMYLCASSMPQGTEYFGPGTRLTVT.

This clone was counted between two and nine times. The rearrangement links TRBV2 to TRBJ2-7; unclear D gene. The CDR3 has 14 amino acids. CDR1 is SNHLY, CDR2 FYNNEI, per germline. The V end lost 3 bases, the J end lost 0 bases, and 9 bases lay between the germline ends. CDR3 in DNA: TGTGCCAGCAGTGAGCACGGTAGCTCCTACGAGCAGTACTTC. This encodes CASSEHGSSYEQYF.

This clone was seen a handful of times. The V call is TRBV27, the J call TRBJ2-1, with 11 bases lining up with TRBD1. The CDR3 totals 13 residues. J was trimmed by 7 bases and V by 5 bases; bases with no gene match: 1. Germline-derived CDR1 and CDR2 are MNHEY and SMNVEV (reference sequence). This chain's CDR3 is CASSRDRGNEQFF. The CDR3 DNA follows: TGTGCCAGCAGTCGGGACAGGGGGAATGAGCAGTTCTTC.

The chain employs TRBV5-4 and TRBJ2-5; 7 nucleotides match TRBD1. This CDR3 has 14 amino acids. The germline gives CDR1 SGHNT, CDR2 YYREEE (reference sequence). The trim removed 1 base at V and 3 bases at J, leaving 3 bases unmatched. The CDR3, as DNA: TGTGCCAGCAGCTTGACGGGGACAGAAGAGACCCAGTACTTC. Translating it yields CASSLTGTEETQYF.

A few counts support this clone. V usage is TRBV5-6 and J usage is TRBJ2-5; no reliable D call. Trimming shortened V by 2 bases and J by 5 bases, and 7 bases separated the two germline ends. Germline CDR1 is SGHDT and CDR2 is YYEEEE. This CDR3 is 12 amino acids long. This CDR3 is CASSFIGETQYF. The CDR3 DNA follows: TGTGCCAGCAGCTTCATCGGGGAGACCCAGTACTTC. Full variable domain (outside the CDR3, taken from reference TRBV5-6 and TRBJ2-5): DAGVTQSPTHLIKTRGQQVTLRCSPKSGHDTVSWYQQALGQGPQFIFQYYEEEERQRGNFPDRFSGHQFPNYSSELNVNALLLGDSALYLCASSFIGETQYFGPGTRLLVL.

The V and J genes are TRBV2 and TRBJ1-2, with a possible D match to TRBD1 (6 bases). Germline V gene data show CDR1 as SNHLY and CDR2 as FYNNEI. The CDR3 length is 15 residues. Trimming took 2 bases from V and 1 from J, leaving 11 bases between them. The CDR3 nucleotides are TGTGCCAGCAGTGAAAGGACAGATTTTAACTATGGCTACACCTTC. Protein product: CASSERTDFNYGYTF.

A few counts support this clone. This chain connects TRBV19 to TRBJ2-2; TRBD2 matches 8 bases. This CDR3 contains 15 residues. The V segment lost 4 bases and the J segment 4 bases; nucleotides outside the gene matches: 5. Germline CDR1 LNHDA, CDR2 SQIVND (reference sequence). The CDR3 reads CASSKLAGPTGELFF. The CDR3 nucleotides read TGTGCCAGTAGTAAATTAGCGGGACCCACCGGGGAGCTGTTTTTT.

The V call is TRBV7-9, the J call TRBJ1-2; D ambiguous. The germline CDR1 and CDR2 sequences are SEHNR and FQNEAQ (reference sequence). The CDR3 totals 14 residues. Trimming removed 1 base from V and 5 bases from J, with 11 bases in between. This CDR3 reads CASSLDVRIYGYTF. Written as DNA, the CDR3 is TGTGCCAGCAGCTTAGATGTCAGAATTTATGGCTACACCTTC.

The V and J genes are TRBV7-9 and TRBJ1-6; 11 nucleotides align to TRBD1. CDR3 length: 15 residues. Germline V CDR1 and CDR2: SEHNR, FQNEAQ (reference sequence). Trimming at V came to 6 bases and at J to 4 bases, leaving 2 bases not matched to a gene. The CDR3 nucleotides read TGTGCCAGCAGTGGACAGGGGGCTTATAATTCACCCCTCCACTTT. It translates to CASSGQGAYNSPLHF.